A single sample gave rise to the 30 T cell receptor beta chains below, sequenced in a study of blood T cell repertoires in COVID-19. Method: immunoSEQ multiplex PCR; TCRdb's copy keeps in-frame clones and lacks some. The sample has 250,000 to 400,000 clones, 85% seen once. The sample consisted of PBMCs or T cells enriched from blood (not recorded which). All receptors derive from a woman aged 25 to 39 who had been exposed to COVID-19.

The chain is built from TRBV18 and TRBJ1-5; 7 bases align to TRBD1. The J segment lost 0 bases and the V segment lost 4 bases, leaving 9 bases of the junction unmatched. Germline assignment: CDR1 KGHSH and CDR2 LQKENI. The CDR3 is made up of 17 amino acids. CDR3 in DNA: TGTGCCAGCTCACAAAGAGGGACAGCCAATAGCAATCAGCCCCAGCATTTT. This gives the protein CASSQRGTANSNQPQHF.

The chain combines TRBV5-4 with TRBJ1-1, with D perhaps matching TRBD1 (5 bases). Germline V CDR1 and CDR2: SGHNT, YYREEE (reference sequence). The germline V and J ends were trimmed by 2 bases and 1 base, with 12 bases remaining between them. This CDR3 comprises 15 residues. DNA of the CDR3: TGTGCCAGCAGCTTTAGCCTAAGGGGGAACACTGAAGCTTTCTTT. It is translated as CASSFSLRGNTEAFF.

This clone was seen once. The rearrangement uses TRBV3-1 (or the pseudogene TRBV3-2) and TRBJ1-5; possible D gene TRBD1, 5 bases. CDR1 and CDR2 from the germline V gene are LGHDT and YNNKEL (reference sequence). V lost 4 bases and J 5 bases, leaving 9 bases between the germline ends. This CDR3 has 13 residues. CDR3 sequence: CASSRLRDQPQHF. The CDR3 region has the DNA TGTGCCAGCAGCCGCCTCAGGGATCAGCCCCAGCATTTT.

The rearrangement joins TRBV3-1 (or the pseudogene TRBV3-2) to TRBJ1-5, with D hard to call. This CDR3 comprises 14 residues. V gave up 4 bases and J gave up 2 bases, with 9 bases separating them. Germline CDR1 and CDR2: LGHDT and YNNKEL (reference sequence). CDR3 in amino acids: CASSPAGRNQPQHF. The CDR3 DNA reads as TGTGCCAGCAGCCCGGCGGGTCGCAATCAGCCCCAGCATTTT.

The chain uses TRBV27 and TRBJ1-5; 9 nucleotides match TRBD1. After removal of 5 bases from V and 6 bases from J, the junction contained 5 bases not matched to a gene. The V gene's germline CDR1 is MNHEY and CDR2 SMNVEV (reference sequence). The CDR3 spans 14 residues. The DNA of the CDR3 is TGTGCCAGCAGTAAACAGGGGGCCGCTCAGCCCCAGCATTTT. As protein: CASSKQGAAQPQHF.

The gene calls are TRBV4-1 and TRBJ1-5; maybe TRBD1 (5 bases). Germline-derived CDR1 and CDR2 are MGHRA and YSYEKL. V was shortened by 2 bases and J by 1 base, with 12 bases between the two germline ends. This CDR3 has 16 residues. Here the CDR3 DNA reads TGCGCCAGCAGCCAAACTGGGGGGTTAAGCAATCAGCCCCAGCATTTT. Its translation: CASSQTGGLSNQPQHF.

The chain couples TRBV27 to TRBJ2-7; D might be TRBD2 (5 bases). Between the trimmed V and J ends, which lost 0 bases and 4 bases, there was a span of 7 bases. This CDR3 comprises 13 residues. The germline V gene encodes CDR1 MNHEY and CDR2 SMNVEV (reference sequence). The CDR3 here is CASSLSSGYEQYF. The CDR3 nucleotides are TGTGCCAGCAGTTTATCGTCGGGATACGAGCAGTACTTC.

The chain has TRBV2 and TRBJ2-3, with D hard to call. V dropped 6 bases and J dropped 0 bases, with 10 bases sitting between them. CDR1 is SNHLY and CDR2 is FYNNEI in the germline V gene. There are 14 residues in the CDR3. The CDR3 here is CASRVLSSTDTQYF. The CDR3 DNA is TGTGCCAGCAGGGTATTAAGCAGCACAGATACGCAGTATTTT. Complete variable domain (other parts from reference TRBV2 and TRBJ2-3): EPEVTQTPSHQVTQMGQEVILRCVPISNHLYFYWYRQILGQKVEFLVSFYNNEISEKSEIFDDQFSVERPDGSNFTLKIRSTKLEDSAMYFCASRVLSSTDTQYFGPGTRLTVL.

The chain carries TRBV5-1 and TRBJ1-4; D possibly corresponds to TRBD1 (6 bases). This CDR3 contains 16 residues. Germline values: CDR1 SGHRS, CDR2 YFSETQ. The V end was cut by 2 bases, the J end by 8 bases, with 19 bases between. CDR3 DNA: TGCGCCAGCAGCTTTGCAGACGGACAGAGGGGCGAAAAACTGTTTTTT. Its protein is CASSFADGQRGEKLFF. The full variable domain, completed using reference TRBV5-1 and TRBJ1-4, is KAGVTQTPRYLIKTRGQQVTLSCSPISGHRSVSWYQQTPGQGLQFLFEYFSETQRNKGNFPGRFSGRQFSNSRSEMNVSTLELGDSALYLCASSFADGQRGEKLFFGSGTQLSVL.

J is TRBJ1-5 and V is TRBV6-5; D remains unclear. Germline V CDR1 and CDR2: MNHEY, SVGAGI. V shed 7 bases and J shed 3 bases, with 10 bases lying between them. The CDR3 covers 13 residues. CDR3 nucleotides: TGTGCCAGCACTTCAGGCCACAATCAGCCCCAGCATTTT. It is translated as CASTSGHNQPQHF.

Regarding this clone: Sequence at one end of the junction differs from germline and may be a read error. V usage is TRBV28 and J usage is TRBJ2-1; 8 bases fit TRBD1. The germline gives CDR1 MDHEN, CDR2 SYDVKM. The CDR3 loop spans 13 amino acids. This chain's CDR3 is CGTGVSSYNEQFF. The CDR3 DNA reads TGCGGGACAGGAGTTAGCTCCTACAATGAGCAGTTCTTC.

The chain employs TRBV19 and TRBJ1-5; 8 bases map to TRBD1. The CDR3 covers 15 residues. Looked up from germline, CDR1 is LNHDA and CDR2 is SQIVND (reference sequence). J gave up 6 bases and V 4 bases, and 8 bases lay outside the gene matches. The CDR3, as DNA: TGTGCCAGTAGTAGCGCAGGGGGCGTCGGTCAGCCCCAGCATTTT. The encoded protein is CASSSAGGVGQPQHF.

CDR3 protein: CASSLSLADLGDTQYF. The DNA of the CDR3 is TGTGCCAGCAGTTTATCCCTAGCAGATTTAGGTGATACGCAGTATTTT. V usage is TRBV27 and J usage is TRBJ2-3, with D possibly matching TRBD2 (5 bases). The CDR3 sequence is 16 residues long. Trimming left V 0 bases short and J 6 bases short, with 16 bases between. Germline CDR1 and CDR2: MNHEY and SMNVEV (reference sequence).

The V call is TRBV7-8, the J call TRBJ1-6; no clear D. This CDR3 contains 15 residues. Trimming shortened V by 3 bases and J by 2 bases, and 8 bases separated the two germline ends. Germline CDR1 reads SGHVS; CDR2 reads FQNEAQ. In DNA form, the CDR3 reads TGTGCCAGCAGCTTGCGGGGTACCTATAATTCACCCCTCCACTTT. This gives the protein CASSLRGTYNSPLHF.

The V and J genes are TRBV5-6 and TRBJ1-2, with D perhaps matching TRBD1 (6 bases). Germline loops: CDR1 SGHDT, CDR2 YYEEEE. There are 16 residues in the CDR3. Trimming removed 4 bases at V and 0 bases at J, with 16 bases between. The CDR3 region has the DNA TGTGCCAGCAGCCGTATGCTGACAGGAGCTAACTATGGCTACACCTTC. It yields the protein CASSRMLTGANYGYTF. Filled out from reference TRBV5-6 and TRBJ1-2, the complete variable domain reads DAGVTQSPTHLIKTRGQQVTLRCSPKSGHDTVSWYQQALGQGPQFIFQYYEEEERQRGNFPDRFSGHQFPNYSSELNVNALLLGDSALYLCASSRMLTGANYGYTFGSGTRLTVV.

This chain links TRBV7-9 with TRBJ2-3; a weak D match, TRBD1 (6 bases). CDR1 and CDR2 (germline): SEHNR, FQNEAQ (reference sequence). The CDR3 is 16 residues long. V lost 7 bases, J lost 4 bases, and 21 bases lay in between. The CDR3, as DNA: TGTGCCAGCACTCCTAGGGGGAGTTTAACCCCAGATACGCAGTATTTT. It specifies CASTPRGSLTPDTQYF. Looking up the rest from reference TRBV7-9 and TRBJ2-3 gives the full variable domain: DTGVSQNPRHKITKRGQNVTFRCDPISEHNRLYWYRQTLGQGPEFLTYFQNEAQLEKSRLLSDRFSAERPKGSFSTLEIQRTEQGDSAMYLCASTPRGSLTPDTQYFGPGTRLTVL.

The chain carries TRBV5-8 and TRBJ1-1; 10 nucleotides agree with TRBD1. This CDR3 spans 16 amino acids. J lost 0 bases, V lost 4 bases, and 6 bases had no gene match. Germline-derived CDR1 and CDR2 are SGHTS and YDEGEE. CDR3 region: CASSPGQGFMNTEAFF. Written as DNA, the CDR3 is TGTGCCAGCAGCCCGGGACAGGGGTTTATGAACACTGAAGCTTTCTTT.

The chain joins TRBV5-1 to TRBJ1-1; a weak D match, TRBD1 (6 bases). The CDR3 length is 16 residues. With 2 bases removed from V and 3 bases from J, the gap between germline ends came to 17 bases. The germline gives CDR1 SGHRS, CDR2 YFSETQ. CDR3 bases: TGCGCCAGCAGCTTTGGGGGCGGGGGTATGGACACTGAAGCTTTCTTT. Translated, it gives CASSFGGGGMDTEAFF.

This chain joins TRBV24-1 and TRBJ2-5; 10 bases are a match to TRBD2. Trimming cost V 1 base and J 2 bases; bases outside gene matches: 6. Germline V CDR1 and CDR2: KGHDR, SFDVKD. This CDR3 contains 17 residues. The CDR3 DNA follows: TGTGCCACCAGTGATTTTGTAGCGGGGGGTGATCAAGAGACCCAGTACTTC. It translates to CATSDFVAGGDQETQYF.

The J gene is TRBJ2-5, the V gene TRBV10-1; maybe TRBD1 (5 bases). V lost 0 bases, J lost 1 base, and 6 bases lay in between. This CDR3 is 14 amino acids long. Germline V gene sequence: CDR1 WNHNN, CDR2 SYGVQD (reference sequence). The CDR3 spells CASSESTAQETQYF. The CDR3 DNA follows: TGCGCCAGCAGTGAGTCGACAGCCCAAGAGACCCAGTACTTC.

The genes are TRBV4-3 and TRBJ2-7; 12 nucleotides align to TRBD1. This CDR3 comprises 19 residues. The V and J ends lost 0 bases and 3 bases, in that order; junction bases with no gene match: 12. CDR1 is LGHNA, CDR2 YSLEER, per germline. CDR3 residues: CASSQERDRGRIGYYEQYF. CDR3 coding DNA: TGCGCCAGCAGCCAAGAGCGGGACAGGGGGCGAATTGGTTACTACGAGCAGTACTTC.

This chain joins TRBV28 and TRBJ1-6, with TRBD1 as a possible D gene (5 bases). The CDR3 extends over 12 amino acids. V shed 7 bases and J shed 11 bases, with 12 bases lying between them. Germline CDR1 and CDR2: MDHEN and SYDVKM. The CDR3 sequence: CASTGINTPLHF. The CDR3 DNA follows: TGTGCCAGCACAGGGATCAATACACCCCTCCACTTT.

The CDR3 protein is CASSPPRSSTDTQYF. Here the CDR3 DNA reads TGTGCCAGCTCACCACCGAGGAGTAGCACAGATACGCAGTATTTT. This chain joins TRBV18 and TRBJ2-3, with D unclear. V was trimmed by 0 bases and J by 0 bases, leaving 7 bases between them. The CDR3 loop spans 15 amino acids. Germline V gives CDR1 KGHSH, CDR2 LQKENI.

This chain joins TRBV6-2 or TRBV6-3 and TRBJ1-1, with D possibly being TRBD1 (5 bases). V was clipped by 2 bases and J by 4 bases, with 8 bases between them. Germline values: CDR1 MNHEY, CDR2 SVGEGT. The CDR3 length is 13 residues. CDR3 sequence (DNA): TGTGCCAGCAGTTACGGGCAGGGCACTGAAGCTTTCTTT. It encodes CASSYGQGTEAFF.

The chain recombines TRBV9 with TRBJ2-7, with 7 bases that match TRBD1. The CDR3 length is 15 residues. Germline V CDR1 and CDR2: SGDLS, YYNGEE. With V trimmed by 3 bases and J by 2 bases, 8 bases remained unmatched. The CDR3 DNA reads TGTGCCAGCAGCGCCGAACAGGGGCCGACCTACGAGCAGTACTTC. It codes for CASSAEQGPTYEQYF.

CDR3 in DNA: TGTGCCACCAGCAGAGAGTTGACAGGGAGGCAGCCCCAGCATTTT. It translates to CATSRELTGRQPQHF. V usage is TRBV15 and J usage is TRBJ1-5; the match to TRBD1 covers 7 bases. The ends lost 0 bases at V and 7 bases at J; junction bases unmatched: 6. Germline lookup yields CDR1 LNHNV and CDR2 YYDKDF (reference sequence). The CDR3 is 15 amino acids.

The chain uses TRBV5-1 and TRBJ2-7, with D possibly being TRBD1 (6 bases). Germline V lookup: CDR1 SGHRS, CDR2 YFSETQ. Trimming took off 4 bases at V and 0 bases at J, with 11 bases between the two ends. The CDR3 length is 14 residues. The CDR3 spells CASSMDSPSYEQYF. The DNA for the CDR3 is TGCGCCAGCAGCATGGACAGTCCCTCCTACGAGCAGTACTTC.

The chain links TRBV13 to TRBJ1-2; 7 bases are shared with TRBD1. CDR3 length equals 14 residues. Per the germline V gene, CDR1 is PRHDT and CDR2 is FYEKMQ (reference sequence). The V gene end was trimmed by 0 bases and the J gene end by 3 bases; junction bases not matched to a gene: 1. The CDR3, as DNA: TGTGCCAGCAGCTTAGGCACAGGGGACTATGGCTACACCTTC. Amino acids: CASSLGTGDYGYTF.

This clone was observed a handful of times. The chain is built from TRBV5-5 and TRBJ1-5; D gene ambiguous. Trimming pared 0 bases from V and 1 base from J, leaving 17 bases between. This CDR3 is built from 18 residues. Germline V gene data show CDR1 as SGHKS and CDR2 as YYEKEE (reference sequence). CDR3 amino acids: CASSLEIDWWRSNQPQHF. DNA of the CDR3: TGTGCCAGCAGCTTGGAGATAGACTGGTGGCGGAGCAATCAGCCCCAGCATTTT.

Turning to this clone: At one end the junction does not follow the germline gene, possibly because of a read error. The chain is built from TRBV18 and TRBJ1-5; 9 nucleotides agree with TRBD1. Per the germline V gene, CDR1 is KGHSH and CDR2 is LQKENI. The CDR3 contains 16 residues. The CDR3 is CASSTSQGQGKQPQHF. As DNA, the CDR3 is TGTGCCAGCTCCACCTCCCAGGGACAGGGCAAACAGCCCCAGCATTTT.